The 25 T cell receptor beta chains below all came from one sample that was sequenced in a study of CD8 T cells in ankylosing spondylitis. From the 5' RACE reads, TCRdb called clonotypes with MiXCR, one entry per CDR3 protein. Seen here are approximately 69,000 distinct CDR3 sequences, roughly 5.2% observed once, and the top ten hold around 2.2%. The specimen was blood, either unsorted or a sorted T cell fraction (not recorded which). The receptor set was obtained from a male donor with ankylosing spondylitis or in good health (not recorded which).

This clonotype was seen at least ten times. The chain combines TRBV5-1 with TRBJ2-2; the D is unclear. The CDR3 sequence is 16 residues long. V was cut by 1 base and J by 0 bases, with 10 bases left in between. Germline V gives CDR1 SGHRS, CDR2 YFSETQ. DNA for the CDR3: TGCGCCAGCAGCTTGCGGAGTACCGCGAACACCGGGGAGCTGTTTTTT. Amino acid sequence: CASSLRSTANTGELFF.

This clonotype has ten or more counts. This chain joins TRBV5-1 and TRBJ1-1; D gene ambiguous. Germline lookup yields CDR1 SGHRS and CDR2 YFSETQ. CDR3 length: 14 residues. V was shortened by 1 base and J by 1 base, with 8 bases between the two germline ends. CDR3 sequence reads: CASSLSQANTEAFF. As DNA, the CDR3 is TGCGCCAGCAGCTTGAGTCAGGCGAACACTGAAGCTTTCTTT.

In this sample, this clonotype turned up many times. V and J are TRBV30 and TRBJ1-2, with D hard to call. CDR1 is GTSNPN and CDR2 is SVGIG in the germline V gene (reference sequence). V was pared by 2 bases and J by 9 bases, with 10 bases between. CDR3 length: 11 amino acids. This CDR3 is CAWSKDGSYTF. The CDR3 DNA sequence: TGTGCCTGGAGTAAGGACGGTAGCTACACCTTC.

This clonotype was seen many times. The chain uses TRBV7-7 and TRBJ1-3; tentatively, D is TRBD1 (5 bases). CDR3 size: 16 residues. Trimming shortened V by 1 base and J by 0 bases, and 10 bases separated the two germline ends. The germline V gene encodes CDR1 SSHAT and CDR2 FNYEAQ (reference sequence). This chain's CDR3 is CASSLEGPSSGNTIYF. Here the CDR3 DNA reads TGTGCCAGCAGCTTAGAGGGACCGAGCTCTGGAAACACCATATATTTT.

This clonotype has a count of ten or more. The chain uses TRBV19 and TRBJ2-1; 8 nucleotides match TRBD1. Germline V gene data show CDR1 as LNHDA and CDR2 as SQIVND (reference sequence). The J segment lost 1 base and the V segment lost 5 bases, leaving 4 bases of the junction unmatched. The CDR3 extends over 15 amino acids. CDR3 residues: CASSATGGSYNEQFF. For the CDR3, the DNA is TGTGCCAGTAGTGCCACAGGGGGTTCCTACAATGAGCAGTTCTTC.

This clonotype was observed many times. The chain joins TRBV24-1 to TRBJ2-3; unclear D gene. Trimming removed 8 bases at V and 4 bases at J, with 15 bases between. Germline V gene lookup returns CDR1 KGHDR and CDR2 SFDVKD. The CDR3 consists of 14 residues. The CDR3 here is CATTTSRFPDTQYF. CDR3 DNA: TGTGCCACCACCACCTCGCGGTTCCCAGATACGCAGTATTTT.

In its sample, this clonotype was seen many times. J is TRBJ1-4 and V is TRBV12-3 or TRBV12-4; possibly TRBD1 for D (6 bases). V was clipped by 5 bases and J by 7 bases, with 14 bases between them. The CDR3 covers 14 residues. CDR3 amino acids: CASSPSGVGEKLFF. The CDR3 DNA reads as TGTGCCAGCAGTCCGTCAGGGGTGGGTGAAAAACTGTTTTTT.

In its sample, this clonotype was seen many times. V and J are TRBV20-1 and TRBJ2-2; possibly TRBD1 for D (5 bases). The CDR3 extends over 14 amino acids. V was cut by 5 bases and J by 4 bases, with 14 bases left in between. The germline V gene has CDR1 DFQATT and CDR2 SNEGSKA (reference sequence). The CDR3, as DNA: TGCAGTGCTCACCCCCCAGGGATCACCGGGGAGCTGTTTTTT. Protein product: CSAHPPGITGELFF.

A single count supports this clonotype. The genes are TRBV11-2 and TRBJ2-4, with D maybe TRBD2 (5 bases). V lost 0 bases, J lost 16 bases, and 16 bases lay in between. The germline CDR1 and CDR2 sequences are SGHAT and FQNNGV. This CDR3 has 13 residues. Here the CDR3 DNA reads TGTGCCAGCAGCTTAGATCCCCGGTCACGGGGATACTTC. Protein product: CASSLDPRSRGYF. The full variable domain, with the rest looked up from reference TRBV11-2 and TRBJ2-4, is EAGVAQSPRYKIIEKRQSVAFWCNPISGHATLYWYQQILGQGPKLLIQFQNNGVVDDSQLPKDRFSAERLKGVDSTLKIQPAKLEDSAVYLCASSLDPRSRGYFGAGTRLSVL.

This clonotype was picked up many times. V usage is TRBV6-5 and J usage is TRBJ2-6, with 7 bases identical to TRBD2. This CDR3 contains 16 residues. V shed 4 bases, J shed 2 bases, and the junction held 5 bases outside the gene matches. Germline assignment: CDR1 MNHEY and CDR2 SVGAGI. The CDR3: CASSSSGGPGANVLTF. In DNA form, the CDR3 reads TGTGCCAGCAGTTCCTCGGGGGGTCCTGGGGCCAACGTCCTGACTTTC.

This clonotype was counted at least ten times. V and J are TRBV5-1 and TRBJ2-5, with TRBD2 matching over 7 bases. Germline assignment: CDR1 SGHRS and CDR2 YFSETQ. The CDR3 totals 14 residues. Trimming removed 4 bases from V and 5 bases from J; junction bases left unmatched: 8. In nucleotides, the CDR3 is TGCGCCAGCAGCGTGAGGGACTACGGGGAGACCCAGTACTTC. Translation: CASSVRDYGETQYF. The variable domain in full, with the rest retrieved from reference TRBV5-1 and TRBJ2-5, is KAGVTQTPRYLIKTRGQQVTLSCSPISGHRSVSWYQQTPGQGLQFLFEYFSETQRNKGNFPGRFSGRQFSNSRSEMNVSTLELGDSALYLCASSVRDYGETQYFGPGTRLLVL.

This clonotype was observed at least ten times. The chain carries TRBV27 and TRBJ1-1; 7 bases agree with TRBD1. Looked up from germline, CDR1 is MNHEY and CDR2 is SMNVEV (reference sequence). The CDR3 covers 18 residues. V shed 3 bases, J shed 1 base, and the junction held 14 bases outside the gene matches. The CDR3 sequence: CASSFLLPGQNGNTEAFF. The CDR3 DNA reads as TGTGCCAGCAGTTTCTTACTTCCGGGACAGAATGGGAACACTGAAGCTTTCTTT.

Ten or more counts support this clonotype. The CDR3 sequence: CASSLDRGEQYF. The DNA for the CDR3 is TGTGCCAGCAGCTTAGACAGGGGCGAGCAGTACTTC. The chain combines TRBV7-2 with TRBJ2-7, with 7 bases fitting TRBD1. CDR1 and CDR2 from the germline V gene are SGHTA and FQGNSA. V shed 1 base, J shed 6 bases, and the junction held 0 bases outside the gene matches. This CDR3 region has 12 residues.

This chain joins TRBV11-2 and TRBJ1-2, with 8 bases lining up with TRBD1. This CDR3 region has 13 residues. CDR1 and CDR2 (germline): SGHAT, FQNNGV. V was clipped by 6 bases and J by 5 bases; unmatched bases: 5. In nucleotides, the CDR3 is TGTGCCAGCAGACCGACAGGGGTATATGGCTACACCTTC. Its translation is CASRPTGVYGYTF.

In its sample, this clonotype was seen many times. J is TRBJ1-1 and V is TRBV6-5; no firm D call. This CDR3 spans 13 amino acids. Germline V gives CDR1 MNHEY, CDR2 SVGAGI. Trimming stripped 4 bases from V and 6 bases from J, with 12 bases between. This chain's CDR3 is CASSSTRAAEAFF. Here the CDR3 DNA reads TGTGCCAGCAGTTCCACGCGGGCCGCTGAAGCTTTCTTT.

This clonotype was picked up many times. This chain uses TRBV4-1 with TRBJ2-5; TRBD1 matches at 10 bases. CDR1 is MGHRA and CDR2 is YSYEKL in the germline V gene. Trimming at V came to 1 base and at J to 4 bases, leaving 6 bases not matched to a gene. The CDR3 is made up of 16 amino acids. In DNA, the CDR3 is TGCGCCAGCAGCCAAGGACAGGGGGCTGTAGGAGAGACCCAGTACTTC. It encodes CASSQGQGAVGETQYF.

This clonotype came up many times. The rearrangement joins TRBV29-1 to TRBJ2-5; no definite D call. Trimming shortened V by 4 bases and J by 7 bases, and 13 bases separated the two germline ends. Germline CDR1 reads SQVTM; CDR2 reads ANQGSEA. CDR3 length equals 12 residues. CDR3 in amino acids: CSVVKDYATQYF. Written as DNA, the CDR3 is TGCAGCGTTGTAAAGGATTACGCGACCCAGTACTTC.

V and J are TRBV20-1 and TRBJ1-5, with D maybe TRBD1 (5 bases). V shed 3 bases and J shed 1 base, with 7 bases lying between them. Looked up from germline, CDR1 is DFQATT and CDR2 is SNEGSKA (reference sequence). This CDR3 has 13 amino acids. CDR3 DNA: TGCAGTGCTAGCGGGGGGAGCAATCAGCCCCAGCATTTT. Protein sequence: CSASGGSNQPQHF.

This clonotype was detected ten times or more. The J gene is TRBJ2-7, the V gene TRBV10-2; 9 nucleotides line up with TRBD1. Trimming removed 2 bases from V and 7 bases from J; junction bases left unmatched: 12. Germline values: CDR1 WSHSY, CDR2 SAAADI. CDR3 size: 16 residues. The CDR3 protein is CASSESVPGQGGEQYF. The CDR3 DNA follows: TGCGCCAGCAGTGAGAGTGTTCCGGGACAGGGAGGAGAGCAGTACTTC.

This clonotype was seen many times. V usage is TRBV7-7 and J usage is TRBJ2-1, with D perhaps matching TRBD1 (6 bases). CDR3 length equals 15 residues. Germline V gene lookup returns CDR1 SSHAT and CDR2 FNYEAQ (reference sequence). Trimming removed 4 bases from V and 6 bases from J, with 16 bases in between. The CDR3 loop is CASSSSLNRVNEQFF. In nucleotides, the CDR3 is TGTGCCAGCAGCTCGTCCCTCAACAGGGTCAATGAGCAGTTCTTC.

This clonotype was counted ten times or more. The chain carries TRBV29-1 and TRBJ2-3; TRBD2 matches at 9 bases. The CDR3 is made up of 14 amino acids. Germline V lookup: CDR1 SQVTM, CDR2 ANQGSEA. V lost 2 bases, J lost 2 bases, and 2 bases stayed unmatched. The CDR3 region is CSVELAGHTDTQYF. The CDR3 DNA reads TGCAGCGTTGAACTAGCGGGGCACACAGATACGCAGTATTTT.

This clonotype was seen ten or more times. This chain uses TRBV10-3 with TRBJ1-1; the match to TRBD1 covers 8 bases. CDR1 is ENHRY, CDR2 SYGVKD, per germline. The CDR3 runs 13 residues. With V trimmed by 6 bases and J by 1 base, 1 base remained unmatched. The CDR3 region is CAISRGPNTEAFF. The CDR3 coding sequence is TGTGCCATCAGCAGGGGGCCGAACACTGAAGCTTTCTTT.

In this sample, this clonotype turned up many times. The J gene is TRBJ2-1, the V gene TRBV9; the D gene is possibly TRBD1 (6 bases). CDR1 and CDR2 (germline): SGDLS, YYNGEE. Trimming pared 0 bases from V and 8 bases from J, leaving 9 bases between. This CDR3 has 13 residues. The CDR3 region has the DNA TGTGCCAGCAGCGTAGAGGGGGAACATGAGCAGTTCTTC. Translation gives CASSVEGEHEQFF.

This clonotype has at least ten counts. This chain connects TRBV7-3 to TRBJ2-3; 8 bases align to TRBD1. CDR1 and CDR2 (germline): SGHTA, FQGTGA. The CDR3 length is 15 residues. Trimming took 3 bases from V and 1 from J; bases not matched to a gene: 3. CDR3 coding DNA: TGTGCCAGCAGCTTCGGACAGGGAGGCACAGATACGCAGTATTTT. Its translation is CASSFGQGGTDTQYF.

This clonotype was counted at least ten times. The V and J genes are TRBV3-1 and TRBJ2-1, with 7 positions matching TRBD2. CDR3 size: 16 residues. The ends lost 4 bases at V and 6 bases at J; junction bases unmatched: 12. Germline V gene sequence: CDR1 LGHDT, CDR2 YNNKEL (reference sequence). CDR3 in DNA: TGTGCCAGCAGCCCCCCCGGACTAGTCGAGGTCAATGAGCAGTTCTTC. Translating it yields CASSPPGLVEVNEQFF.